The rows below give T cell receptor beta chains drawn from one sample of a study of cytomegalovirus exposure and HLA in healthy donors. TCRdb's copy holds only in-frame clones and misses some; the assay was immunoSEQ multiplex PCR. The table lists a few hundred thousand clones, over 75% of them singletons, with around 0.88% in the top ten. Sequenced sample: PBMCs. The receptors stem from a man aged 25-45 years in good health and CMV-seronegative. The CDR3 runs from the conserved cysteine through the conserved F or W. Fields, in order: D gene, clone size, J gene, V gene, CDR3 protein, CDR3 DNA. D genes are given only for firm matches. Part of the rows lack a size; the others show once, few, many or a class for expanded clones.

- once TRBJ2-1 TRBV5-6 CASSLVQFTYNEQFF TGTGCCAGCAGCTTGGTACAGTTTACCTACAATGAGCAGTTCTTC
- once TRBJ1-3 TRBV6-1 CASSEGMGEGNTIYF TGTGCCAGCAGTGAAGGAATGGGAGAAGGAAACACCATATATTTT
- - TRBJ2-1 TRBV4-1 CASSRSHTGYNEQFF TGCGCCAGCAGCCGATCCCACACAGGGTACAATGAGCAGTTCTTC
TRBD1 - TRBJ2-7 TRBV30 CAWTQGAGAYEQYF TGTGCCTGGACCCAGGGGGCAGGAGCCTACGAGCAGTACTTC
- few TRBJ2-7 TRBV2 CASTTAPEQYF TGTGCCAGCACGACAGCCCCGGAGCAGTACTTC
TRBD2 - TRBJ2-3 TRBV7-2 CASSLARGSTDTQYF TGTGCCAGCAGCTTAGCGCGGGGGAGCACAGATACGCAGTATTTT
TRBD1 - TRBJ2-2 TRBV6-1 CASSDRDRVTGELFF TGTGCCAGCAGTGATCGGGACAGGGTGACCGGGGAGCTGTTTTTT
- - TRBJ1-4 TRBV14 CASSQATGVNEKLFF TGTGCCAGCAGCCAAGCGACAGGAGTGAATGAAAAACTGTTTTTT
- - TRBJ2-3 TRBV6-1 CASSERWRVEITQYF TGTGCCAGCAGTGAAAGGTGGAGGGTGGAGATTACGCAGTATTTT
TRBD1 - TRBJ2-7 TRBV6-5 CASSYSLTGAPYEQYF TGTGCCAGCAGTTACTCCCTGACAGGGGCGCCGTACGAGCAGTACTTC
- - TRBJ1-2 TRBV6-1 CASSENPQSSYGYTF TGTGCCAGCAGTGAAAATCCCCAGTCAAGCTATGGCTACACCTTC
- - TRBJ1-5 TRBV19 CASTPDYGDQPQHF TGTGCCAGTACCCCGGACTACGGGGATCAGCCCCAGCATTTT
TRBD1 once TRBJ2-7 TRBV27 CASSWSSGTGTYEQYF TGTGCCAGCAGCTGGTCGTCCGGGACAGGAACCTACGAGCAGTACTTC
- - TRBJ2-7 TRBV6-6 CASSYSALASYEQYF TGTGCCAGCAGTTACTCGGCCCTAGCCTCCTACGAGCAGTACTTC
TRBD1 - TRBJ1-3 TRBV7-2 CASSLGTGVSGNTIYF TGTGCCAGCAGCTTAGGGACAGGGGTTTCTGGAAACACCATATATTTT
- - TRBJ1-2 TRBV27 CASSLAGTYGYTF TGTGCCAGCAGTTTGGCAGGGACATATGGCTACACCTTC
- - TRBJ2-5 TRBV10-3 CAIIRTQETQYF TGTGCCATCATCCGGACTCAAGAGACCCAGTACTTC
TRBD2 - TRBJ2-5 TRBV5-4 CASSLGLAGGLETQYF TGTGCCAGCAGCTTGGGACTAGCGGGGGGTCTGGAGACCCAGTACTTC
- few TRBJ2-5 TRBV20-1 CSAKRETQYF TGCAGTGCCAAGAGAGAGACCCAGTACTTC
- - TRBJ2-5 TRBV4-3 CASSQDLGGLQETQYF TGCGCCAGCAGCCAAGATCTCGGGGGGCTCCAAGAGACCCAGTACTTC
- - TRBJ1-1 TRBV18 CASSPPGGRETEAFF TGTGCCAGCTCACCACCGGGGGGTCGAGAGACTGAAGCTTTCTTT
- - TRBJ2-2 TRBV27 CASSRGTGELFF TGTGCCAGCAGTAGAGGGACCGGGGAGCTGTTTTTT
- - TRBJ1-2 TRBV7-9 CASSPQARGLYGYTF TGTGCCAGCAGCCCCCAGGCCAGGGGTCTTTATGGCTACACCTTC
- - TRBJ2-7 TRBV10-2 CASSDPGVGTDF TGCGCCAGCAGTGACCCAGGGGTTGGTACTGACTTC
- - TRBJ2-7 TRBV6-1 CASSSTGSYEQYF TGTGCCAGCAGTTCGACAGGTTCCTACGAGCAGTACTTC
- - TRBJ1-5 TRBV25-1 CARGGDDCPQHF TGTGCCAGGGGAGGGGATGACTGTCCCCAGCATTTT
- - TRBJ1-3 TRBV6-1 CASSELGGPGNTIYF TGTGCCAGCAGTGAATTAGGAGGGCCCGGAAACACCATATATTTT
- - TRBJ1-6 TRBV11-2 CASSRQGTLNSPLHF TGTGCCAGCAGCCGTCAGGGGACCTTAAATTCACCCCTCCACTTT
TRBD1 - TRBJ2-7 TRBV4-3 CASSQGTGGSYEQYF TGCGCCAGCAGCCAAGGGACAGGGGGCTCCTACGAGCAGTACTTC
TRBD1 - TRBJ2-7 TRBV28 CASKPPGQGTGQYF TGTGCCAGCAAACCTCCGGGACAGGGAACGGGGCAGTACTTC
TRBD1 - TRBJ2-3 TRBV6-4 CASSDRQGGTDTQYF TGTGCCAGCAGTGATCGACAGGGCGGCACAGATACGCAGTATTTT
- - TRBJ2-3 TRBV19 CASSIDPSERDTQYF TGTGCCAGTAGTATAGACCCCTCAGAGCGAGATACGCAGTATTTT
TRBD2 - TRBJ2-2 TRBV11-2 CASSLVPGGVAGELFF TGTGCCAGCAGCTTAGTGCCGGGAGGGGTGGCCGGGGAGCTGTTTTTT
TRBD1 - TRBJ2-7 TRBV7-2 CASSLALLGTGGESYEQYF TGTGCCAGCAGCTTAGCCCTTCTCGGGACAGGGGGTGAGTCCTACGAGCAGTACTTC
- - TRBJ1-3 TRBV7-9 CASSPRGRGNTIYF TGTGCCAGCAGTCCTCGAGGGAGAGGAAACACCATATATTTT
TRBD2 - TRBJ2-7 TRBV7-2 CASSPRGGGGNDEQYF TGTGCCAGCAGCCCAAGAGGCGGGGGAGGAAACGACGAGCAGTACTTC
- - TRBJ1-3 TRBV4-2 CASSSSAGDAGNTIYF TGTGCCAGCAGCTCCTCCGCCGGAGATGCTGGAAACACCATATATTTT